The sequence of this TCR beta chain was determined in a study of CXCR3-negative and CXCR3-positive naive CD8 T cells. In regard to this clonotype: Its matching antigen is unknown.

TRB cDNA libraries were made by UMI-labeled 5' RACE. Following a re-call of the 5' RACE reads, TCRdb has one entry per CDR3 protein and lacks DNA. The table counts around 130,000 distinct CDR3 sequences; around 0.54% lies in the top ten. Findings and limits, study-wide: Naive CXCR3-positive cells had TRB CDR3s more hydrophobic than those of CXCR3-negative naive cells.

Germline-derived CDR1 and CDR2 are SGHVS and FQNEAQ. This CDR3 spans 19 amino acids. The clonotype was recovered from a human donor in good health. Some clones in this sample may be carry-over from other donors' samples. This chain connects TRBV7-8 to TRBJ2-3; as DNA is missing, the TRBD2 call by TCRdb cannot be tested. Sequencing was done on a sample of naive CXCR3+ CD8+ T cells from blood. Subset given: CD45RO-CCR7+CD27+CD95- naive CD8+ T cells expressing CXCR3 (TNR3+). This CDR3 reads CASSLAQEGLDSPTDTQYF.